Shown below are 5 T cell receptor beta chains from a single sample sequenced in a study of blood T cell repertoires in COVID-19. Produced via immunoSEQ multiplex PCR; TCRdb's table is partial and in-frame only. Among approximately 130,000 clones, 81% were seen once, and the ten largest hold about 8.4%. The material sequenced was peripheral blood. Receptor source: a woman aged 55-70 years with active or convalescent COVID-19.

This clone was detected only a few times. The chain links TRBV28 to TRBJ1-4, with a tentative D call TRBD1 (6 bases). Germline V gene lookup returns CDR1 MDHEN and CDR2 SYDVKM. CDR3 length: 17 residues. The germline V and J ends were trimmed by 5 bases and 4 bases, with 20 bases remaining between them. CDR3 DNA sequence: TGTGCCAGCAGTCTCCCAGGGGTTAACTCCTATAATGAAAAACTGTTTTTT. It codes for CASSLPGVNSYNEKLFF.

This chain connects TRBV4-1 to TRBJ2-5; 10 bases match TRBD2. The CDR3 length is 17 residues. The germline CDR1 and CDR2 sequences are MGHRA and YSYEKL. Trimming took 0 bases from V and 4 from J; bases not matched to a gene: 8. CDR3 region: CASSQDVPGLALETQYF. The CDR3, as DNA: TGCGCCAGCAGCCAAGATGTGCCGGGACTAGCGTTAGAGACCCAGTACTTC.

This sequence joins TRBV10-3 and TRBJ2-3, with 7 bases lining up with TRBD2. Per germline, CDR1 ENHRY and CDR2 SYGVKD. The CDR3 has 15 residues. Trimming took 6 bases from V and 2 from J; bases not matched to a gene: 8. The CDR3 nucleotides are TGTGCCATCAGGGCTAGCGGCGCCGACACAGATACGCAGTATTTT. Translating it yields CAIRASGADTDTQYF.

The chain couples TRBV19 to TRBJ2-7; 10 positions agree with TRBD2. The J segment lost 4 bases and the V segment lost 5 bases, leaving 11 bases of the junction unmatched. Per the germline V gene, CDR1 is LNHDA and CDR2 is SQIVND (reference sequence). The CDR3 has 16 amino acids. CDR3 DNA sequence: TGTGCCAGTAGTTCTCCAACTAGCGGGGTTCCTTACGAGCAGTACTTC. Translation gives CASSSPTSGVPYEQYF.

This chain links TRBV28 with TRBJ1-2; 8 nucleotides align to TRBD1. The CDR3 length is 13 residues. Per the germline V gene, CDR1 is MDHEN and CDR2 is SYDVKM. Trimming at V came to 10 bases and at J to 0 bases, leaving 4 bases not matched to a gene. The CDR3 protein is CATPDRANYGYTF. For the CDR3, the DNA is TGTGCCACCCCGGACAGGGCTAACTATGGCTACACCTTC.